The 14 T cell receptor beta chains presented below share a single source sample, sequenced in a study of cytomegalovirus exposure and HLA in healthy donors (dated 2017 in TCRdb). The library was made by the immunoSEQ multiplex PCR assay. TCRdb carries this immuneACCESS record with in-frame sequences only. Its versions omit some clonotypes, under half of them owing to an unresolved V gene in the studies checked, with the rest unexplained. In all, the sample holds more than 110,000 clones, and 85% to 90% of those were seen once. The top ten constitute around 8% of the sample. Sequenced: PBMCs. All receptors derive from a woman between 18 and 29 years old in good health and CMV-seropositive.

The chain recombines TRBV11-2 with TRBJ1-6, with TRBD1 as a possible D gene (6 bases). V shed 4 bases and J shed 8 bases, with 15 bases lying between them. The CDR3 consists of 15 residues. CDR1 is SGHAT, CDR2 FQNNGV, per germline. CDR3 bases: TGTGCCAGCAGCTCACAGACAGGCCCTTATTCACCCCTCCACTTT. Its translation is CASSSQTGPYSPLHF.

V and J are TRBV6-1 and TRBJ2-3; 7 positions agree with TRBD2. The junction had 11 bases not matched to a gene; V was cut back by 8 bases and J by 0 bases. The CDR3 totals 16 residues. Germline V gene data show CDR1 as MNHNS and CDR2 as SASEGT. CDR3 loop: CASRGEAGTSTDTQYF. The CDR3 DNA is TGTGCCAGCCGTGGGGAAGCGGGGACTAGCACAGATACGCAGTATTTT.

The chain links TRBV6-5 to TRBJ1-3, with 9 bases that match TRBD1. The V gene's germline CDR1 is MNHEY and CDR2 SVGAGI. Trimming at V came to 6 bases and at J to 3 bases, leaving 6 bases not matched to a gene. This CDR3 spans 15 amino acids. The CDR3 is CASSSGTGFGNTIYF. DNA for the CDR3: TGTGCCAGCAGCTCCGGGACAGGGTTTGGAAACACCATATATTTT.

This clone has just one count. Other DNA sequences in this sample translate to the same CDR3. This sequence joins TRBV18 and TRBJ2-7, with 10 bases fitting TRBD1. The CDR3 sequence is 14 residues long. V was clipped by 3 bases and J by 2 bases; unmatched bases: 1. CDR1 and CDR2 from the germline V gene are KGHSH and LQKENI. CDR3 DNA: TGTGCCAGCTCACCCGGACAGGGGGCCTACGAGCAGTACTTC. As protein: CASSPGQGAYEQYF.

V is TRBV4-1 and J is TRBJ1-2; 9 bases agree with TRBD1. This CDR3 has 16 amino acids. Per germline, CDR1 MGHRA and CDR2 YSYEKL. V dropped 4 bases and J dropped 7; count of bases not matched to a gene: 13. This CDR3 is CASSLLLGTGLSGYTF. CDR3 nucleotide sequence: TGCGCCAGCAGCCTACTCCTCGGGACAGGGTTGTCTGGCTACACCTTC.

The gene calls are TRBV2 and TRBJ2-3; no clear D. Germline V lookup: CDR1 SNHLY, CDR2 FYNNEI. The V gene lost 4 bases and the J gene lost 3 bases, with 5 bases spanning the gap. This CDR3 is built from 12 residues. The DNA for the CDR3 is TGTGCCAGCAGTGTGTATACAGATACGCAGTATTTT. Protein sequence: CASSVYTDTQYF.

V and J are TRBV11-1 and TRBJ2-3; TRBD1 matches 9 bases. This CDR3 spans 15 amino acids. Germline assignment: CDR1 SGHAT and CDR2 FQDESV (reference sequence). J lost 0 bases, V lost 5 bases, and 3 bases had no gene match. This chain's CDR3 is CASSPGQGSTDTQYF. Written as DNA, the CDR3 is TGTGCCAGCAGCCCAGGACAGGGGAGCACAGATACGCAGTATTTT.

The rearrangement uses TRBV4-1 and TRBJ1-1, with 9 bases that match TRBD1. Trimming at V came to 4 bases and at J to 3 bases, leaving 6 bases not matched to a gene. CDR3 length: 15 amino acids. CDR1 and CDR2 from the germline V gene are MGHRA and YSYEKL. CDR3 sequence reads: CASSLSGQGDTEAFF. The CDR3 DNA follows: TGCGCCAGCAGCCTGTCGGGACAGGGTGACACTGAAGCTTTCTTT.

This rearrangement joins TRBV28 to TRBJ2-6, with TRBD2 matching 8 bases. The CDR3 sequence is 17 residues long. Germline V gene lookup returns CDR1 MDHEN and CDR2 SYDVKM. After removal of 2 bases from V and 4 bases from J, the junction contained 7 bases not matched to a gene. CDR3 loop: CASSLVSGASGANVLTF. CDR3 bases: TGTGCCAGCAGTTTAGTTAGCGGGGCTTCCGGGGCCAACGTCCTGACTTTC.

The DNA for the CDR3 is TGTGCCAGCAGCTTCGCGCTCTCTGGGGCCAACGTCCTGACTTTC. Translating it yields CASSFALSGANVLTF. The chain joins TRBV11-2 to TRBJ2-6; unclear D gene. CDR3 length equals 15 residues. From germline, CDR1 is SGHAT and CDR2 FQNNGV. Trimming removed 3 bases from V and 0 bases from J, with 6 bases in between.

This rearrangement joins TRBV15 to TRBJ2-3, with D unclear. Trimming took 7 bases from V and 4 from J, leaving 15 bases between them. The CDR3 runs 14 residues. CDR1 and CDR2 from the germline V gene are LNHNV and YYDKDF (reference sequence). CDR3 sequence: CATTTMSPADTQYF. The CDR3 nucleotides are TGTGCCACCACCACCATGAGCCCCGCAGATACGCAGTATTTT.

The chain carries TRBV6-1 and TRBJ1-2; D remains ambiguous. The CDR3 covers 14 residues. V was clipped by 2 bases and J by 8 bases, with 15 bases between them. The germline V gene has CDR1 MNHNS and CDR2 SASEGT. The CDR3 spells CASSELAVARGYTF. The CDR3 nucleotides are TGTGCCAGCAGTGAATTGGCAGTTGCCAGGGGCTACACCTTC.

This clone was counted a single time. The V call is TRBV7-2, the J call TRBJ2-5, with TRBD2 matching 7 bases. Germline assignment: CDR1 SGHTA and CDR2 FQGNSA. V shed 1 base, J shed 5 bases, and the junction held 7 bases outside the gene matches. The CDR3 sequence is 15 residues long. CDR3 bases: TGTGCCAGCAGCTTAGACGGGACTATTGGGGAGACCCAGTACTTC. Protein product: CASSLDGTIGETQYF.

This rearrangement joins TRBV28 to TRBJ2-3; weak D call: TRBD2 (6 bases). Per the germline V gene, CDR1 is MDHEN and CDR2 is SYDVKM. This CDR3 spans 15 amino acids. V gave up 4 bases and J gave up 0 bases, with 11 bases separating them. CDR3 region: CASSSGTRSTDTQYF. The CDR3 DNA reads TGTGCCAGCAGTTCCGGGACTCGTAGCACAGATACGCAGTATTTT.